Only a few counts were recorded for the clone carrying this TCR beta chain. Its target is unknown. TCRdb passed the RT-PCR reads through MiXCR, listing each CDR3 protein once. The data show 500,000 to 550,000 distinct CDR3 sequences, approximately 20% seen once. The source of the sample is a study of response to subunit inactivated influenza vaccine. Regarding the study as a whole: Authors suggested that a seasonal influenza vaccination recruits few new T cells each time.

Trimming at V came to 0 bases and at J to 2 bases, leaving 9 bases not matched to a gene. The germline V gene encodes CDR1 SGHRS and CDR2 YFSETQ. The CDR3 is 17 residues long. These data also featured in a second study, about T cells expressing NK-cell markers. That paper notes: The TCR beta cDNA came from 5'RACE template switching with UMIs. With respect to HCMV, most of the eight sequenced donors were seropositive, and one was seronegative. CD8+ T cells in six donors included dominant NKG2C+ clonotypes at roughly 1.0-8%.

The TCR comes from a middle-aged man who received an inactivated influenza vaccine. Here the sequenced sample was CD4+ T cells sorted from PBMCs, taken 11 to 12 days after vaccination. The chain recombines TRBV5-1 with TRBJ2-3; 7 nucleotides match TRBD2. This CDR3 is CASSLATGLTYTDTQYF. In nucleotides, the CDR3 is TGCGCCAGCAGCTTGGCCACGGGACTAACATACACAGATACGCAGTATTTT.